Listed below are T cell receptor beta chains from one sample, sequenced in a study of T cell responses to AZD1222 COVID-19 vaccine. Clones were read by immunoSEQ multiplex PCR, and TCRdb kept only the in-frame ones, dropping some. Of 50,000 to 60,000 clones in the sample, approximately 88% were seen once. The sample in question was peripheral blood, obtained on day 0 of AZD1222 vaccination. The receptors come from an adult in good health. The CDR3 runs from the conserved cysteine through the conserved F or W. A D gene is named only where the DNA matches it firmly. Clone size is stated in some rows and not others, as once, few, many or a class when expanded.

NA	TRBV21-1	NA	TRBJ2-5	TGTGCCAGCAGCCCGGGACTAGCGGGAGTAGTAGCGGGCACCCAGTACTTC	CASSPGLAGVVAGTQYF
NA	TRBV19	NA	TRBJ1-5	TGTGCCAGTAGTACCCAGGCTACCAATCAGCCCCAGCATTTT	CASSTQATNQPQHF
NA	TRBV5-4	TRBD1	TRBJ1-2	TGTGCCAGCAGCTCATATTCGACAGGGAGGAGCTATGGCTACACCTTC	CASSSYSTGRSYGYTF
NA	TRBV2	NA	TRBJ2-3	TGTGCCAGCAGTGACGTGCTCTTGAGCACAGATACGCAGTATTTT	CASSDVLLSTDTQYF
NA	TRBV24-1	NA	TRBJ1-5	TGTGCCACCAGTGCCGGGGATAGTGGCAATCAGCCCCAGCATTTT	CATSAGDSGNQPQHF
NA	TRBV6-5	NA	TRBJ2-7	TGTGCCAGCAGGGGAGACACGTCCCCCTACGAGCAGTACTTC	CASRGDTSPYEQYF
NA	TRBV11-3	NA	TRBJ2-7	TGTGCCAGCAGCCCGATCTCCGGAACTAACATCTACGAGCAGTACTTC	CASSPISGTNIYEQYF
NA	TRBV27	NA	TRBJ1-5	TGTGCCAGCACCCCTTATGTGGGGTCGAATCAGCCCCAGCATTTT	CASTPYVGSNQPQHF
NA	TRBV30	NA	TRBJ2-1	TGTGCCTGGAGTGGGGCGGGACGGGGGTCGAATGAGCAGTTCTTC	CAWSGAGRGSNEQFF
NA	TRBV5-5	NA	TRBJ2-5	TGTGCCAGCAGCTTGGAACTCCCTCCCCAAGAGACCCAGTACTTC	CASSLELPPQETQYF
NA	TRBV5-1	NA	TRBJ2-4	TGCGCCAGCAGCTTGGACAGAGAAAACATTCAGTACTTC	CASSLDRENIQYF
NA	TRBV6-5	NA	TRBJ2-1	TGTGCCAGCAGCCGGGGACGGTCCCAAGAGCAGTTCTTC	CASSRGRSQEQFF
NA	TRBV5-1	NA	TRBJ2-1	TGCGCCAGCAGCTACTCCCTGGCGAATAATGAGCAGTTCTTC	CASSYSLANNEQFF
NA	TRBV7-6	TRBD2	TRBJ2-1	TGTGCCAGCAGCTTAGGGGCTAGCGGGTTTAGCTCCTACAATGAGCAGTTCTTC	CASSLGASGFSSYNEQFF
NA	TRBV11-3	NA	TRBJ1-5	TGTGCCAGCAGCTTCGGGGGCCCTAATCAGCCCCAGCATTTT	CASSFGGPNQPQHF
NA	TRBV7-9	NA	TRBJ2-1	TGTGCCAGCAGCTTAACGGGGGACCCCTACAATGAGCAGTTCTTC	CASSLTGDPYNEQFF
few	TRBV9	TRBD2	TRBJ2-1	TGTGCCAGCAGCGTAGAAGGCGTAGCGGGAGCTGTTGAGCAGTTCTTC	CASSVEGVAGAVEQFF
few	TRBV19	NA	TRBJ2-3	TGTGCCAGTAGTAGCCCAGGTTCTAGCACAGATACGCAGTATTTT	CASSSPGSSTDTQYF